What follows are 18 T cell receptor beta chains derived from one specimen sequenced in a study of cytomegalovirus exposure and HLA in healthy donors. PCR used 60 Vbeta primers and 13 Jbeta primers. Data came from immunoSEQ multiplex PCR; TCRdb stores just in-frame clones and leaves some out. Of fewer than 100,000 clones detected, approximately 77% appear once; the ten largest clones hold approximately 8%. Sequencing input: PBMCs. The receptor set was obtained from a female donor in good health and CMV-seronegative.

There are a few counts of this clone. Other DNA sequences of this sample code for an identical CDR3. This chain joins TRBV11-2 and TRBJ2-1, with a tentative D call TRBD2 (6 bases). V was cut by 3 bases and J by 7 bases, with 10 bases left in between. The CDR3 has 13 residues. The V gene's germline CDR1 is SGHAT and CDR2 FQNNGV. CDR3 in amino acids: CASSFLGGNEQFF. In DNA, the CDR3 is TGTGCCAGCAGCTTCTTGGGAGGAAATGAGCAGTTCTTC.

The chain combines TRBV11-2 with TRBJ1-3; 9 nucleotides agree with TRBD1. This CDR3 spans 17 amino acids. Germline trimming cut 3 bases from V and 4 bases from J; bases unmatched to any gene: 10. The germline V gene has CDR1 SGHAT and CDR2 FQNNGV. DNA for the CDR3: TGTGCCAGCAGCTTCAAACTACAGGGGGCAGGCGGAAACACCATATATTTT. Translating gives CASSFKLQGAGGNTIYF.

CDR3 DNA sequence: TGTGCCAGCAGTCCTACCTACAGGGCAGGCTACACCTTC. It specifies CASSPTYRAGYTF. The gene calls are TRBV28 and TRBJ1-2, with TRBD1 as a possible D gene (6 bases). The V and J ends lost 5 bases and 8 bases respectively, with 15 bases between them. This CDR3 has 13 residues. The germline V gene has CDR1 MDHEN and CDR2 SYDVKM.

This clone came up a few times. This chain connects TRBV18 to TRBJ1-6; possible D gene TRBD1, 6 bases. Trimming removed 2 bases at V and 4 bases at J, with 9 bases between. CDR3 length: 15 residues. CDR1 and CDR2 (germline): KGHSH, LQKENI. CDR3 loop: CASSPGQNYNSPLHF. In DNA, the CDR3 is TGTGCCAGCTCACCAGGACAGAATTATAATTCACCCCTCCACTTT. Complete variable domain (other parts from reference TRBV18 and TRBJ1-6): NAGVMQNPRHLVRRRGQEARLRCSPMKGHSHVYWYRQLPEEGLKFMVYLQKENIIDESGMPKERFSAEFPKEGPSILRIQQVVRGDSAAYFCASSPGQNYNSPLHFGNGTRLTVT.

This clone was counted only a few times. The chain employs TRBV10-2 and TRBJ2-1; TRBD2 agrees at 11 bases. The germline gives CDR1 WSHSY, CDR2 SAAADI. The ends lost 5 bases at V and 7 bases at J; junction bases unmatched: 4. This CDR3 spans 14 amino acids. The CDR3 protein is CASSSSGGQNEQFF. CDR3 nucleotides: TGCGCCAGCAGTTCTAGCGGGGGGCAGAATGAGCAGTTCTTC.

The chain couples TRBV7-6 to TRBJ1-3, with D tentatively TRBD1 (5 bases). The CDR3 length is 17 residues. Trimming shortened V by 0 bases and J by 4 bases, and 16 bases separated the two germline ends. Per germline, CDR1 SGHVS and CDR2 FNYEAQ. The CDR3 reads CASSLAGGYGLGNTIYF. The CDR3 DNA follows: TGTGCCAGCAGCTTAGCCGGGGGATACGGTTTGGGAAACACCATATATTTT.

The chain combines TRBV5-5 with TRBJ2-1; TRBD2 matches at 12 bases. Unmatched junction bases numbered 4, after V lost 4 bases and J lost 5 bases. CDR3 size: 15 residues. The germline CDR1 and CDR2 sequences are SGHKS and YYEKEE (reference sequence). The CDR3 here is CASSPRTSGDNEQFF. CDR3 bases: TGTGCCAGCAGCCCAAGGACTAGCGGGGACAATGAGCAGTTCTTC.

This rearrangement joins TRBV19 to TRBJ1-5; 9 bases map to TRBD1. The CDR3 length is 20 residues. Trimming cost V 0 bases and J 0 bases; bases outside gene matches: 12. Per the germline V gene, CDR1 is LNHDA and CDR2 is SQIVND (reference sequence). The CDR3 spells CASSIDLPGQGTDSNQPQHF. For the CDR3, the DNA is TGTGCCAGTAGTATAGATTTACCGGGACAGGGCACTGATAGCAATCAGCCCCAGCATTTT. Variable domain in full (rest from reference TRBV19 and TRBJ1-5): DGGITQSPKYLFRKEGQNVTLSCEQNLNHDAMYWYRQDPGQGLRLIYYSQIVNDFQKGDIAEGYSVSREKKESFPLTVTSAQKNPTAFYLCASSIDLPGQGTDSNQPQHFGDGTRLSIL.

This clone appeared a few times. The V and J genes are TRBV4-3 and TRBJ2-4, with TRBD2 as a possible D gene (5 bases). Germline CDR1 LGHNA, CDR2 YSLEER. This CDR3 spans 14 amino acids. Trimming cost V 1 base and J 7 bases, with 11 bases left between them. The chain's CDR3 is CASSQAGFGNIQYF. The CDR3 DNA reads as TGCGCCAGCAGCCAAGCGGGGTTCGGGAACATTCAGTACTTC.

This CDR3 reads CASTKGRTGTYQGPQHF. For the CDR3, the DNA is TGTGCCAGCACAAAGGGGAGGACAGGCACGTACCAGGGGCCCCAGCATTTT. V usage is TRBV5-6 and J usage is TRBJ1-5, with 7 bases aligning to TRBD1. The junction had 21 bases not matched to a gene; V was cut back by 6 bases and J by 9 bases. CDR3 length: 17 residues. Per the germline V gene, CDR1 is SGHDT and CDR2 is YYEEEE.

This clone was found once. V is TRBV11-2 and J is TRBJ2-3, with D tentatively TRBD1 (6 bases). In germline, CDR1 is SGHAT, CDR2 FQNNGV. This CDR3 is 13 amino acids long. V was cut by 5 bases and J by 10 bases, with 16 bases left in between. Written as DNA, the CDR3 is TGTGCCAGCAGCCACAGGGACCCCATCTCGCAGTATTTT. Encoded protein: CASSHRDPISQYF.

This rearrangement joins TRBV18 to TRBJ1-2; 11 nucleotides agree with TRBD1. V dropped 0 bases and J dropped 6; count of bases not matched to a gene: 3. The CDR3 loop spans 15 amino acids. Germline lookup yields CDR1 KGHSH and CDR2 LQKENI. The CDR3 reads CASSPPDRGRDGYTF. Written as DNA, the CDR3 is TGTGCCAGCTCACCACCGGACAGGGGGCGGGATGGCTACACCTTC. Full variable domain (remainder filled in from reference TRBV18 and TRBJ1-2): NAGVMQNPRHLVRRRGQEARLRCSPMKGHSHVYWYRQLPEEGLKFMVYLQKENIIDESGMPKERFSAEFPKEGPSILRIQQVVRGDSAAYFCASSPPDRGRDGYTFGSGTRLTVV.

The V gene is TRBV7-9, the J gene TRBJ1-2; D is perhaps TRBD1 (6 bases). The CDR3 is 15 amino acids. Trimming removed 2 bases from V and 8 bases from J, with 18 bases in between. Per the germline V gene, CDR1 is SEHNR and CDR2 is FQNEAQ (reference sequence). The CDR3 DNA reads as TGTGCCAGCAGCTTAATCATTCAGGGGCTAGACGGCTACACCTTC. It codes for CASSLIIQGLDGYTF.

About this clone: An end of the junction does not agree with germline; a read error may underlie this. This sequence joins TRBV7-9 and TRBJ2-7; 7 bases line up with TRBD1. The CDR3 is 17 residues long. Germline V lookup: CDR1 SEHNR, CDR2 FQNEAQ (reference sequence). This chain's CDR3 is CSSSLGYRQGRSYEQYF. The CDR3 DNA reads as TGTTCCAGCAGCTTAGGTTACCGACAGGGAAGGTCCTACGAGCAGTACTTC.

The chain uses TRBV28 and TRBJ1-1; 8 positions match TRBD1. CDR1 is MDHEN, CDR2 SYDVKM, per germline. The ends lost 4 bases at V and 6 bases at J; junction bases unmatched: 10. This CDR3 contains 15 residues. The CDR3 DNA reads as TGTGCCAGCAGTTCTTTGTGGCAGGGGGCATCTGAAGCTTTCTTT. This gives the protein CASSSLWQGASEAFF. Drawing the rest from reference TRBV28 and TRBJ1-1, the complete variable domain is DVKVTQSSRYLVKRTGEKVFLECVQDMDHENMFWYRQDPGLGLRLIYFSYDVKMKEKGDIPEGYSVSREKKERFSLILESASTNQTSMYLCASSSLWQGASEAFFGQGTRLTVV.

V gene TRBV11-2 combines with J gene TRBJ2-5, with TRBD2 matching over 7 bases. The CDR3 is 14 residues long. The V gene's germline CDR1 is SGHAT and CDR2 FQNNGV. V shed 3 bases and J 1 base; nucleotides not matched to a gene: 2. For the CDR3, the DNA is TGTGCCAGCAGCTTTTTAGCGGGCCAAGAGACCCAGTACTTC. Translated, it gives CASSFLAGQETQYF. The full variable domain, with the rest looked up from reference TRBV11-2 and TRBJ2-5, is EAGVAQSPRYKIIEKRQSVAFWCNPISGHATLYWYQQILGQGPKLLIQFQNNGVVDDSQLPKDRFSAERLKGVDSTLKIQPAKLEDSAVYLCASSFLAGQETQYFGPGTRLLVL.

This clone was observed once. The J gene is TRBJ1-1, the V gene TRBV7-2; D is unclear. From germline, CDR1 is SGHTA and CDR2 FQGNSA. The germline V and J ends were trimmed by 1 base and 0 bases, with 6 bases remaining between them. The CDR3 loop spans 14 amino acids. CDR3 sequence (DNA): TGTGCCAGCAGCTTAGTCGGGATGAACACTGAAGCTTTCTTT. Amino acid sequence: CASSLVGMNTEAFF. The full variable domain, rest sourced from reference TRBV7-2 and TRBJ1-1, is GAGVSQSPSNKVTEKGKDVELRCDPISGHTALYWYRQSLGQGLEFLIYFQGNSAPDKSGLPSDRFSAERTGGSVSTLTIQRTQQEDSAVYLCASSLVGMNTEAFFGQGTRLTVV.

CDR3 residues: CSVEAKGDRPYNEQFF. The CDR3 DNA reads as TGCAGCGTTGAGGCAAAAGGGGACAGACCTTACAATGAGCAGTTCTTC. The chain uses TRBV29-1 and TRBJ2-1; TRBD1 agrees at 7 bases. Germline V gene sequence: CDR1 SQVTM, CDR2 ANQGSEA. The CDR3 is made up of 16 amino acids. The J segment lost 4 bases and the V segment lost 3 bases, leaving 12 bases of the junction unmatched.